This TCR beta chain was retrieved from a study of blood T cell repertoires in COVID-19. Background on the study: Donors in the United States, Italy and Spain gave samples during acute or convalescent COVID-19. T cells, B-cell-depleted T cells, or PBMCs provided the cDNA or gDNA that served as material.

Authors' data handling: Amplified reference gene primers provided the basis for estimating nucleated cell counts. Libraries were prepared by immunoSEQ multiplex PCR; TCRdb keeps only in-frame clonotypes and omits some of them. The V and J calls and clone size come from that table; D and trimming were worked out from the DNA. The sample carries tens of thousands of clones, 86% recorded once. CDR3 length: 13 residues. With 2 bases removed from V and 5 bases from J, the gap between germline ends came to 10 bases. Germline CDR1 is GTSNPN and CDR2 is SVGIG (reference sequence). This TCR was recovered from an elderly woman with acute or convalescent COVID-19. Specimen: peripheral blood. This chain connects TRBV30 to TRBJ1-5; no clear D gene. CDR3 nucleotide sequence: TGTGCCTGGAGTTTGTATCGGGATCAGCCCCAGCATTTT. It encodes CAWSLYRDQPQHF.